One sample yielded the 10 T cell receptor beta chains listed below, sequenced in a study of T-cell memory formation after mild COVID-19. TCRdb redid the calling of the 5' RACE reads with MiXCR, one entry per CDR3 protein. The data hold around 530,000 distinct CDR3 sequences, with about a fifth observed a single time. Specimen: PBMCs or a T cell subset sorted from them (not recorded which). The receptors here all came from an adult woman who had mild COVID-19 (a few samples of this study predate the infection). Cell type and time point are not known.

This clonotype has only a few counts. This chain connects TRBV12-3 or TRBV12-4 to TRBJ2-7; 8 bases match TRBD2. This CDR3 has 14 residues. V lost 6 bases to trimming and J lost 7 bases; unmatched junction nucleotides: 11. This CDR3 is CASSPEPRGGEQYF. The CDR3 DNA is TGTGCCAGCAGCCCCGAACCCCGGGGGGGAGAGCAGTACTTC.

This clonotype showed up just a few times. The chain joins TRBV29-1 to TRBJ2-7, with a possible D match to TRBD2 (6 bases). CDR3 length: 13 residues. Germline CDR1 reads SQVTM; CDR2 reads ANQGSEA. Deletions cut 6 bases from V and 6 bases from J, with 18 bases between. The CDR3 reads CSVRGGFPGEQYF. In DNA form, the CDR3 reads TGCAGCGTCCGTGGGGGGTTCCCCGGCGAGCAGTACTTC.

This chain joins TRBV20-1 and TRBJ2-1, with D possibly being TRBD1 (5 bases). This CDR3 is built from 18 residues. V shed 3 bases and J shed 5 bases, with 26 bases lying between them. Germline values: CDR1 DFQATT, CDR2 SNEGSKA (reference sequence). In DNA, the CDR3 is TGCAGTGCTAGGGGGCATCGAGCGCCCAATGGCCGGAACAATGAGCAGTTCTTC. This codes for CSARGHRAPNGRNNEQFF.

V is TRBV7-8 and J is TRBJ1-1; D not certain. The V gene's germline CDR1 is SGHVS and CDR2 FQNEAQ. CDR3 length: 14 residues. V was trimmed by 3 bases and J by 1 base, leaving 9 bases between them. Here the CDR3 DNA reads TGTGCCAGCAGCTTGGAATGGGCGAACACTGAAGCTTTCTTT. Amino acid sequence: CASSLEWANTEAFF. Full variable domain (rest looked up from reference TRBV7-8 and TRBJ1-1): GAGVSQSPRYKVAKRGQDVALRCDPISGHVSLFWYQQALGQGPEFLTYFQNEAQLDKSGLPSDRFFAERPEGSVSTLKIQRTQQEDSAVYLCASSLEWANTEAFFGQGTRLTVV.

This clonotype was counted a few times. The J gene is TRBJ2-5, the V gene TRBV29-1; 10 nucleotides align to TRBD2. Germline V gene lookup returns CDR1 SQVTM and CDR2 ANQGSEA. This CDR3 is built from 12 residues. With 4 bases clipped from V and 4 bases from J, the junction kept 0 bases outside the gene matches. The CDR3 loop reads CSVVAGGETQYF. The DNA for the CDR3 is TGCAGCGTTGTAGCGGGAGGAGAGACCCAGTACTTC.

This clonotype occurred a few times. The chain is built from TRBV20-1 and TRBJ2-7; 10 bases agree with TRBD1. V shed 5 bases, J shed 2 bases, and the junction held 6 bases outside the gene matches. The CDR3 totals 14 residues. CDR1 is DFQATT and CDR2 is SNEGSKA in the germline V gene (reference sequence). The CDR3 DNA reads TGCAGTGCTGGGCGCGGGACAGGGGCCTACGAGCAGTACTTC. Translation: CSAGRGTGAYEQYF.

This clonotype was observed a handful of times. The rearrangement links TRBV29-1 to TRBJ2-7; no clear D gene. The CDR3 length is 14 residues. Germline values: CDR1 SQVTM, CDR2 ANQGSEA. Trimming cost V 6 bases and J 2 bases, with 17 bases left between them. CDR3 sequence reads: CSVLLLDRPYEQYF. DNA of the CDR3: TGCAGCGTCCTACTGCTGGACCGGCCCTACGAGCAGTACTTC.

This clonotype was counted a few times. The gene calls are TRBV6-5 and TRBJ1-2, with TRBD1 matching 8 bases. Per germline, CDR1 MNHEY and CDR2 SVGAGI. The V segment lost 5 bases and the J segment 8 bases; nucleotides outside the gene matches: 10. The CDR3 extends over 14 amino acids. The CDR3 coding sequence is TGTGCCAGCAGTCGGCGGACGACAGGGGACGGCTACACCTTC. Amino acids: CASSRRTTGDGYTF.

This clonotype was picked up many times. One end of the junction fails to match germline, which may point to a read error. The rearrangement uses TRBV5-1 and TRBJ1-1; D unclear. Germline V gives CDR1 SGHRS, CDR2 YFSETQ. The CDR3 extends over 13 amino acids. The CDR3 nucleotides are TGTGCCAGCAGCTTAGGTGGGGACACTGAAGCTTTCTTT. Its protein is CASSLGGDTEAFF.

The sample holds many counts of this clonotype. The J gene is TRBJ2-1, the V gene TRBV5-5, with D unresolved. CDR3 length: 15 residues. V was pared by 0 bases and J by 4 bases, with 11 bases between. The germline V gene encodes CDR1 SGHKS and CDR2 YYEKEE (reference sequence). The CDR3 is CASSLAGGIYNEQFF. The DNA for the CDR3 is TGTGCCAGCAGCTTGGCTGGCGGAATTTACAATGAGCAGTTCTTC. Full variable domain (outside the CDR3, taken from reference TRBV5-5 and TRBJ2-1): DAGVTQSPTHLIKTRGQQVTLRCSPISGHKSVSWYQQVLGQGPQFIFQYYEKEERGRGNFPDRFSARQFPNYSSELNVNALLLGDSALYLCASSLAGGIYNEQFFGPGTRLTVL.